This TCR beta chain came from a study of response to subunit inactivated influenza vaccine. Via MiXCR, TCRdb re-called the RT-PCR reads, giving one row per CDR3 protein. Of 250,000 to 350,000 distinct CDR3 sequences listed, 20% to 25% were seen once; the top ten hold around a tenth. There are a few counts of this clonotype. Its target is unknown. General study points: Authors suggested each seasonal influenza vaccination recruits few new T cells.

Germline V gene data show CDR1 as DFQATT and CDR2 as SNEGSKA (reference sequence). This CDR3 spans 17 amino acids. V dropped 1 base and J dropped 0; count of bases not matched to a gene: 10. The receptor comes from a man between 50 and 69 years old who received an inactivated influenza vaccine. This rearrangement joins TRBV20-1 to TRBJ1-1; 8 bases are a match to TRBD1. Sequencing was performed on PBMCs from blood, taken about 19 months after vaccination. CDR3 sequence: CSARGQGKVSMNTEAFF. CDR3 nucleotide sequence: TGCAGTGCTAGAGGACAGGGGAAAGTGTCCATGAACACTGAAGCTTTCTTT.